This T cell receptor beta chain was observed in a study of tumor-infiltrating lymphocytes in primary liver carcinoma. As for the study in general: The five patients, who were men and women, ranged in age from 30 to 69 years.

For blood RNA, unsorted whole blood served as the source, and germline DNA was extracted too. TCR beta cDNA was reverse-transcribed from about 500 ng of total RNA. The reaction used a constant-region primer and ProtoScript II reverse transcriptase. For TCR beta, libraries were produced by three nested multiplex PCR rounds using slightly modified ARM-PCR. TRBV1-TRBV30 forward primers paired with a C-beta reverse primer drove the first two PCR rounds, 10 cycles each. TCRdb re-called the multiplex PCR reads through MiXCR, storing one row per CDR3 protein. The sample holds 310,000 or so distinct CDR3 sequences, around 60% seen once. The CDR3 loop spans 13 amino acids. Germline loops: CDR1 WNHNN, CDR2 SYGVQD (reference sequence). Points on this clonotype: Its antigen is not identified. A single base separates this from a much larger clone, so it may be a read error.

Study-wide findings and caveats: Because of bulk unsorted sampling, CD4+ and CD8+ repertoires were not subjected to comparison. Tumor-adjacent and tumor-blood pairs showed less overlap than tumor region pairs. The top-250-clone fraction was significantly higher in tumors than in blood (p = 0.039).

The chain recombines TRBV10-1 with TRBJ2-3; no reliable D call. The sequence was collected from a man in his forties or fifties with primary liver carcinoma and hepatitis B virus infection. Material for sequencing was peripheral blood. The CDR3 region is CASSDRSTDTKYF. For the CDR3, the DNA is TGCGCCAGCAGTGACAGGTCCACAGATACGAAGTATTTT.